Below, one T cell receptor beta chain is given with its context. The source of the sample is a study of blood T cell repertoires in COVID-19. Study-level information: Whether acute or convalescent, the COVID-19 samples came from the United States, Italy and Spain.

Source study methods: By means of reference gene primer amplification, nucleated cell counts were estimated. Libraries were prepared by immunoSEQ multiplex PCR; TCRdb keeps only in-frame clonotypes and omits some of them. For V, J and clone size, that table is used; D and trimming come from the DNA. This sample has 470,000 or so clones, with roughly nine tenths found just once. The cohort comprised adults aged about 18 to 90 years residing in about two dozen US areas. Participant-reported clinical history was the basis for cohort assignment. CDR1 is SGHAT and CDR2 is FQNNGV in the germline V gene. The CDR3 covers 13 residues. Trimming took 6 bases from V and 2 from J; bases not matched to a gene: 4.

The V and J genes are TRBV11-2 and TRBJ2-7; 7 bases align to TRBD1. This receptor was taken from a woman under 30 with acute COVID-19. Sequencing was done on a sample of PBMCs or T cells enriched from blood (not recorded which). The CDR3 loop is CASSKDRPYEQYF. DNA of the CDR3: TGTGCCAGCAGTAAGGACAGGCCCTACGAGCAGTACTTC.